These T cell receptor beta chains were read from a single sample in a study of a mutant IDH1 vaccine in newly diagnosed glioma. Repertoires were generated with immunoSEQ multiplex PCR, while TCRdb's copy carries only in-frame clones and drops some. The sample lists under 25,000 clones, 93% occurring once. The sample in question was PBMCs, obtained from a glioma patient treated with radiotherapy, temozolomide or both. The source is a man aged 35-49 years with glioma. Both conserved end residues are part of each CDR3. Each record gives: V gene, clone size, J gene, D gene, CDR3 DNA, CDR3 protein. The D gene is left open where the match is weak. Clone sizes are given selectively: once, few, many, or a class where the clone is expanded.

>TRBV6-5|-|TRBJ2-7|-
TGTGCCAGCAGCAGGACTAGGGGGACCCTGGAGCAGTACTTC
CASSRTRGTLEQYF
>TRBV7-2|-|TRBJ2-7|-
TGTGCCAGCAGCCTTGGACTTTCCTACGAGCAGTACTTC
CASSLGLSYEQYF
>TRBV6-4|-|TRBJ2-6|-
TGTGCCAGCAGTGATTCATACGGGGCCAACGTCCTGACTTTC
CASSDSYGANVLTF
>TRBV27|-|TRBJ1-1|TRBD1
TGTGCCAGCAGTTTAACGGCAGGGGGCGCGAACACTGAAGCTTTCTTT
CASSLTAGGANTEAFF
>TRBV7-9|once|TRBJ2-1|TRBD2
TGTGCCAGCAGCTTAAGCTTAGCGGGATCCTACAATGAGCAGTTCTTC
CASSLSLAGSYNEQFF
>TRBV28|-|TRBJ2-7|-
TGTGCCAGCAGTAGGGCTGCCCTCTATCAGTACTTC
CASSRAALYQYF
>TRBV12-2|-|TRBJ1-3|-
TGTGCAAGTCGCCGAGGGACAGGGGCAAAAACCATATATTTT
CASRRGTGAKTIYF
>TRBV5-1|-|TRBJ1-3|-
TGCGCCAGCAGCGGGGGGGACGGAAACTCTGGAAACACCATATATTTT
CASSGGDGNSGNTIYF
>TRBV7-9|-|TRBJ1-3|-
TGTGCCGGTTCTGCTAGCTCTGGAAACACCATATATTTT
CAGSASSGNTIYF
>TRBV5-1|-|TRBJ2-1|TRBD1
TGCGCCAGCAGCTGGGAAGGACAGGGACATAGCAATGAGCAGTTCTTC
CASSWEGQGHSNEQFF
>TRBV29-1|-|TRBJ1-4|-
TGCAGCGTTGAAGATGTCCAGGCCGCGGATTCAACTAATGAAAAACTGTTTTTT
CSVEDVQAADSTNEKLFF
>TRBV19|once|TRBJ2-1|TRBD2
TGTGCCAGTAGTATAGGGTGGGGACTAGTCAGTTACAATGAGCAGTTCTTC
CASSIGWGLVSYNEQFF
>TRBV30|-|TRBJ2-1|-
TGTGCCTGGAGTCCAGGTCCTTACAATGAGCAGTTCTTC
CAWSPGPYNEQFF
>TRBV5-1|once|TRBJ1-1|-
TGCGCCAGCAGCCCCGGACATGGGAACACTGAAGCTTTCTTT
CASSPGHGNTEAFF
>TRBV18|-|TRBJ2-3|-
TGTGCCAGCTCACCATTCTCGGGGGGCACAGATACGCAGTATTTT
CASSPFSGGTDTQYF